The rows below give T cell receptor beta chains drawn from one sample of a study of blood T cell repertoires in COVID-19. Method: immunoSEQ multiplex PCR; TCRdb's copy keeps in-frame clones and lacks some. This repertoire shows approximately 50,000 clones, around 84% found once; its top ten account for around 8%. Material for sequencing was peripheral blood. These receptors were taken from a human donor in a cohort sampled during active COVID-19. Both conserved end residues are part of each CDR3. The D gene is left open where the match is weak. Size is omitted from some rows. Given values are once, few, many or a class for expanded clones.

clone size | CDR3 length | J gene | D gene | V gene | CDR3 DNA | CDR3 protein
. | 19 | TRBJ2-1 | TRBD2 | TRBV6-1 | TGTGCCAGCAGTGCCTATGGGGGTCGGCTAGCGGGTAGGATGAATGAGCAGTTCTTC | CASSAYGGRLAGRMNEQFF
. | 17 | TRBJ2-2 | TRBD2 | TRBV19 | TGTGCCAGTAGACTAGCGGGAAGTAGGAGGAACACCGGGGAGCTGTTTTTT | CASRLAGSRRNTGELFF
. | 15 | TRBJ1-2 | TRBD1 | TRBV28 | TGTGCCAGCAGTACCCGGGACAGGGAGGGCTATGGCTACACCTTC | CASSTRDREGYGYTF
few | 14 | TRBJ2-3 | . | TRBV19 | TGTGCCAGTAGTCCCAACAGGGGCACAGATACGCAGTATTTT | CASSPNRGTDTQYF
. | 14 | TRBJ2-4 | . | TRBV19 | TGTGCCAGTAGGGACACCCTAGCCAAAAACATTCAGTACTTC | CASRDTLAKNIQYF
. | 14 | TRBJ2-5 | TRBD2 | TRBV5-6 | TGTGCCAGCATTACGTGGGCTAGCGGGGAGACCCAGTACTTC | CASITWASGETQYF
. | 16 | TRBJ1-1 | . | TRBV12-1 | TGTGCCAGCAGCGAGAGCCTAGGGACAGAGAGGACTGAAGCTTTCTTT | CASSESLGTERTEAFF
. | 14 | TRBJ2-2 | . | TRBV5-4 | TGTGCCAGCAGCTTAGGGGGAAACACCGGGGAGCTGTTTTTT | CASSLGGNTGELFF
. | 15 | TRBJ2-7 | TRBD2 | TRBV3-1/TRBV3-2 | TGTGCCAGCAGCCAAGGGACTAGCGTAGCCTACGAGCAGTACTTC | CASSQGTSVAYEQYF
. | 13 | TRBJ2-3 | . | TRBV2 | TGTGCCAGCAGTGAAAGAGGGGTGGGACTCCAGTATTTT | CASSERGVGLQYF
. | 15 | TRBJ1-5 | TRBD1 | TRBV6-4 | TGTGCCAGCAGCCAACAGGGGGGTAGCAATCAGCCCCAGCATTTT | CASSQQGGSNQPQHF
. | 15 | TRBJ2-5 | TRBD1 | TRBV5-4 | TGTGCCAGCAGCCCGTGGGGACAGAAACAAGAGACCCAGTACTTC | CASSPWGQKQETQYF
. | 15 | TRBJ2-7 | . | TRBV7-2 | TGTGCCAGCAGCTTAAGGGGGGGAATTGATTACGAGCAGTACTTC | CASSLRGGIDYEQYF
. | 12 | TRBJ1-1 | . | TRBV12-3/TRBV12-4 | TGTGCCAGCACTAGGCGCCCGGAGCGAGCTTTCTTT | CASTRRPERAFF
. | 16 | TRBJ2-3 | TRBD2 | TRBV20-1 | TGCAGTGCTAGTGCCCTGTCCGCGGGGGACACAGATACGCAGTATTTT | CSASALSAGDTDTQYF
. | 20 | TRBJ1-3 | . | TRBV3-1/TRBV3-2 | TGTGCCAGCAGCCAAAGGGTACTTTATGGGATCGACAGTGCTGGAAACACCATATATTTT | CASSQRVLYGIDSAGNTIYF
once | 12 | TRBJ2-2 | . | TRBV12-3/TRBV12-4 | TGTGCCAGCAGTTTAATAGCCGGGGAGCTGTTTTTT | CASSLIAGELFF
once | 13 | TRBJ2-5 | TRBD1 | TRBV10-3 | TGTGCCATCAGTGAGCAGGGGGAAGAGACCCAGTACTTC | CAISEQGEETQYF
once | 15 | TRBJ2-2 | TRBD1 | TRBV5-1 | TGCGCCAGCAGCTTTACAGGGGGCGCCACCGGGGAGCTGTTTTTT | CASSFTGGATGELFF
. | 15 | TRBJ1-1 | . | TRBV27 | . | CASSSSTAGWTEAFF
once | 13 | TRBJ1-1 | . | TRBV9 | TGTGCCAGCAGCGTAGCTGTGAACACTGAAGCTTTCTTT | CASSVAVNTEAFF
few | 11 | TRBJ1-4 | . | TRBV2 | TGTGCCAGCGCCACAGATGAAAAACTGTTTTTT | CASATDEKLFF
. | 13 | TRBJ2-1 | . | TRBV19 | TGTGCCAGTAGTATCGGACAGAACAATGAGCAGTTCTTC | CASSIGQNNEQFF
. | 16 | TRBJ2-4 | TRBD2 | TRBV2 | TGTGCCAGCAGCAGGTTAGCGGGAGGAAGACAAAACATTCAGTACTTC | CASSRLAGGRQNIQYF
once | 13 | TRBJ2-5 | . | TRBV10-2 | TGCGCCAGCAGCGGACTGGGTGCAGAGACCCAGTACTTC | CASSGLGAETQYF
. | 11 | TRBJ2-5 | . | TRBV6-1 | TGTGCCAGCAGTGAACCGAGGACCCAGTACTTC | CASSEPRTQYF
. | 15 | TRBJ2-3 | TRBD2 | TRBV9 | TGTGCCAGCAGCGTGGACGGGAGGAGTGGAGATACGCAGTATTTT | CASSVDGRSGDTQYF
. | 14 | TRBJ2-7 | TRBD1 | TRBV6-6 | TGTGCCAGCAGTTCGACAGGGGGCCCCTACGAGCAGTACTTC | CASSSTGGPYEQYF
. | 13 | TRBJ1-1 | . | TRBV9 | TGTGCCAGCAGCCCAGGGGTTCTCACTGAAGCTTTCTTT | CASSPGVLTEAFF
. | 13 | TRBJ2-5 | TRBD1 | TRBV11-3 | TGTGCCAGCAGCGCAGACAGGGAAGAGACCCAGTACTTC | CASSADREETQYF
few | 14 | TRBJ1-5 | TRBD1 | TRBV19 | TGTGCCACCCGACCAGAAGGGGGCAGTCAGCCCCAGCATTTT | CATRPEGGSQPQHF
. | 12 | TRBJ2-5 | . | TRBV12-3/TRBV12-4 | TGTGCCAGCAGTGCGTTACAAGAGACCCAGTACTTC | CASSALQETQYF
. | 16 | TRBJ2-3 | . | TRBV7-2 | TGTGCCAGCAGCCAATCTCTAGCGGGCAGGGGGGATACGCAGTATTTT | CASSQSLAGRGDTQYF
. | 14 | TRBJ2-1 | TRBD2 | TRBV19 | TGTGCCAGTAAGCGCAGGACTAGGGACAATGAGCAGTTCTTC | CASKRRTRDNEQFF
. | 16 | TRBJ2-2 | TRBD1 | TRBV15 | TGTGCCACCAGCGCGCACTGGACAGGAGCCACCGGGGAGCTGTTTTTT | CATSAHWTGATGELFF
. | 14 | TRBJ2-7 | TRBD1 | TRBV7-2 | TGTGCCAGCAGCTTGACAGGGGGCTCCTACGAGCAGTACTTC | CASSLTGGSYEQYF
. | 14 | TRBJ2-7 | . | TRBV11-2 | TGTGCCAGCAGCTTAGATCGGGTTTCCTACGAGCAGTACTTC | CASSLDRVSYEQYF
. | 16 | TRBJ2-1 | TRBD2 | TRBV11-3 | TGTGCCAGCAGCTTATCGGGCGGGGGCTCCTACAATGAGCAGTTCTTC | CASSLSGGGSYNEQFF
. | 12 | TRBJ2-1 | . | TRBV3-1/TRBV3-2 | TGTGCCAGCAGCCAAGCATTGACAGAGCAGTTCTTC | CASSQALTEQFF
. | 15 | TRBJ1-6 | TRBD1 | TRBV3-1/TRBV3-2 | TGTGCCAGCAGCCAAGCGAACCACAGGGGATCACCCCTCCACTTT | CASSQANHRGSPLHF
. | 15 | TRBJ1-5 | . | TRBV2 | TGTGCCAGCAGTGAGGGGTCAGGGAAAGGGCAGCCCCAGCATTTT | CASSEGSGKGQPQHF
few | 14 | TRBJ2-3 | . | TRBV2 | TGTGCCAGCAGTGATAAGCGGAGCACAGATACGCAGTATTTT | CASSDKRSTDTQYF
. | 15 | TRBJ2-5 | . | TRBV4-3 | TGCGCCAGCAGCCAATTGGCGACTAGTCAAGAGACCCAGTACTTC | CASSQLATSQETQYF
few | 16 | TRBJ1-5 | . | TRBV28 | TGTGCCAGCAGTTTAGATTTTCGGGTCGATCTTCAGCCCCAGCATTTT | CASSLDFRVDLQPQHF
. | 16 | TRBJ2-1 | . | TRBV19 | TGTGCCAGTAAACCCCACCTAGCCTCCTCCCTAAGTGAGCAGTTCTTC | CASKPHLASSLSEQFF
. | 15 | TRBJ1-3 | . | TRBV7-2 | TGTGCCAGCAGCGCGAGGTCGGGGTCTGGAAACACCATATATTTT | CASSARSGSGNTIYF
. | 15 | TRBJ2-5 | . | TRBV3-1/TRBV3-2 | TGTGCCAGCAGCTCCGGGACGCGGAGGGAAGAGACCCAGTACTTC | CASSSGTRREETQYF
. | 16 | TRBJ2-3 | TRBD2 | TRBV15 | TGTGCCACCAGCAGACCCCCAGCGGGAGGGTATAATACGCAGTATTTT | CATSRPPAGGYNTQYF
. | 15 | TRBJ2-3 | . | TRBV7-2 | TGTGCCAGCAGCCCTGGTGGGAGTAGCACAGATACGCAGTATTTT | CASSPGGSSTDTQYF
. | 11 | TRBJ2-5 | . | TRBV30 | TGTGCCTGGAGCGGGGTGGAGACCCAGTACTTC | CAWSGVETQYF
. | 12 | TRBJ2-1 | . | TRBV27 | TGTGCCAGCAGCCCCCGTTACAATGAGCAGTTCTTC | CASSPRYNEQFF
. | 12 | TRBJ2-1 | . | TRBV4-1 | TGCGCCAGCAGCCAAGGTTTCGGTGAGCAGTTCTTC | CASSQGFGEQFF
few | 15 | TRBJ2-5 | TRBD1 | TRBV7-6 | TGTGCCAGCAGTCTGCCGGGACAGGGCCAAGAGACCCAGTACTTC | CASSLPGQGQETQYF